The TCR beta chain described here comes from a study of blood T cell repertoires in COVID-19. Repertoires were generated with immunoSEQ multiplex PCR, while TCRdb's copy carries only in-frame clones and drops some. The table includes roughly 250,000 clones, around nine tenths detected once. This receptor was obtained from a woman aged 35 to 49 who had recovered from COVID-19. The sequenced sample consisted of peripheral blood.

Here the CDR3 reads CASSQVNLAGSYNEQFF. The CDR3 DNA reads as TGCGCCAGCAGCCAAGTAAATCTAGCGGGATCCTACAATGAGCAGTTCTTC. The chain links TRBV4-3 to TRBJ2-1; 9 nucleotides agree with TRBD2. The V segment lost 1 base and the J segment 1 base; nucleotides outside the gene matches: 5. This CDR3 region has 17 residues. Germline V gene lookup returns CDR1 LGHNA and CDR2 YSLEER.